This T cell receptor (beta chain) was found in a study of blood T cell repertoires in COVID-19 (dated by TCRdb to 2018 to 2020). Broadly, across the study: Samples from collaborators originated in the United States, Italy and Spain and spanned both the acute and convalescent phases of COVID-19. A de-identified subject ID, COVID-19 status, age in years and sex were almost always included in the sample metadata. The material from the prospective study consisted of cDNA or gDNA derived from T cells, B-cell-depleted T cells, or PBMCs. Samples came from the ongoing ImmuneRACE study (first 160 participants) plus 1,254 subjects from 6 global collaborators. Deeply sampled blood TCRbeta repertoires from subjects exposed to, actively infected with, or recovered from COVID-19 were included in the dataset. The repertoires were made available in a free public database intended to serve as a resource for research on the immune response to SARS-CoV-2. HLA class I and class II types, where available, came from metadata supplied by the sample provider rather than from assay-based typing. The research as a whole found: How much clinical and demographic metadata was included differed by source and by participant, and the metadata was provided uncurated.

TCRbeta CDR3 regions were amplified from genomic DNA using the immunoSEQ Assay, a bias-controlled multiplex PCR. In the source study's methods: The number of nucleated cells in each sample was estimated from the amplification of reference gene primers within the assay. To quantify the absolute abundance of each unique TCRbeta CDR3 rearrangement, sequence reads were collapsed and filtered. For each sample, productive Simpson clonality was calculated by taking the square root of Simpson's diversity index across productive rearrangements. TCRdb took this table from immuneACCESS and kept in-frame rearrangements with V and J called. Such tables lack part of the clones; where checked against another copy, unresolved V genes explain under half of the gap, and the rest is unexplained. V, J and clone size were drawn from that table, and D and trimming were deduced from the DNA. This sample has around 130,000 clones in its table, and around 87% of those were observed once. 3.5% to 4.5% of the sample rests with the top ten.

To note about this clone: The clone's antigen remains unknown. No much larger clone is present one base from it, and per-base qualities are unavailable.

The collaborating institutions used their own protocols to collect whole blood in K2EDTA tubes. For TCRbeta analysis, collaborators shipped samples as frozen whole blood, isolated PBMCs, or DNA extracted from either of those sample types. CDR1 and CDR2 are read off the germline V gene as SGHRS and YFSETQ. The CDR3 sequence holds 15 residues, the cysteine and phenylalanine included. The sequence is cut down to CDR3 DNA, 45 bases in frame from base 1. V was cut back by 4 bases and J by 3 bases, leaving a gap of 13 bases between them. Recombination joined TRBV5-1 with TRBJ2-2; perhaps TRBD2 is the D gene, with 5 bases matching. The receptor comes from an older woman with acute or convalescent COVID-19. Source material: peripheral blood. At the DNA level, the sequence is TGCGCCAGCAGCGCCGGACTCCTGGACACCGGGGAGCTGTTTTTT. The encoded protein is CASSAGLLDTGELFF.